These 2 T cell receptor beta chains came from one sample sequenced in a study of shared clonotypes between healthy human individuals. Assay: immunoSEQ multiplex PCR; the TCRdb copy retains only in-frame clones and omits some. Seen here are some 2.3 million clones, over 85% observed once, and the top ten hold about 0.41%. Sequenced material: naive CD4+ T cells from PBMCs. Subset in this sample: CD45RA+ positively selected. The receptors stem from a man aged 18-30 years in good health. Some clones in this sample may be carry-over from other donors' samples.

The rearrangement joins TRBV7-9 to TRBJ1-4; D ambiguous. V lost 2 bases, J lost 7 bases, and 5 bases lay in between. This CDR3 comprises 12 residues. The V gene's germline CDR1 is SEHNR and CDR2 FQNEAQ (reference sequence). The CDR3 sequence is CASSLNTEKLFF. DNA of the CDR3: TGTGCCAGCAGCTTAAATACTGAAAAACTGTTTTTT.

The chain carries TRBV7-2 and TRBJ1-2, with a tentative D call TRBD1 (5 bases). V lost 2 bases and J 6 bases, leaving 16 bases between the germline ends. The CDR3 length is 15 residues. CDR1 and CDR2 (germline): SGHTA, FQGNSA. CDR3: CASSLLSSGANGYTF. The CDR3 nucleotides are TGTGCCAGCAGCTTACTCTCGTCCGGGGCCAATGGCTACACCTTC. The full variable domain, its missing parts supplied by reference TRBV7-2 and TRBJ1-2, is GAGVSQSPSNKVTEKGKDVELRCDPISGHTALYWYRQSLGQGLEFLIYFQGNSAPDKSGLPSDRFSAERTGGSVSTLTIQRTQQEDSAVYLCASSLLSSGANGYTFGSGTRLTVV.